The rows below give T cell receptor beta chains drawn from one sample of a study of somatic mutations in T cells in chronic GVHD. Sequencing used immunoSEQ multiplex PCR; TCRdb keeps in-frame clones, though not all of them. The table lists about 13,000 clones, roughly 80% of them singletons, with about 32% in the top ten. Sequences were obtained from Vbeta20-negative CD4+ T cells from blood. The receptors derive from a male patient in his fifties with chronic graft-versus-host disease. Part of the T cell pool may stem from the graft donor. The CDR3 runs from the conserved cysteine through the conserved F or W. The order of the fields is clone size, J gene, V gene, D gene, CDR3 protein, CDR3 DNA. A D gene is named only where the DNA matches it firmly. Rows give clone size only sometimes, using once, few, many, or a class for an expanded clone.

abundance: once; j_gene: TRBJ1-1; v_gene: TRBV6-5; d_gene: -; CDR3aa: CASSFDRGNTEAFF; CDR3nt: TGTGCCAGCAGCTTCGACAGAGGGAACACTGAAGCTTTCTTT
abundance: -; j_gene: TRBJ1-3; v_gene: TRBV7-2; d_gene: -; CDR3aa: CASSLAQGNTIYF; CDR3nt: TGTGCCAGCAGCTTAGCACAGGGAAACACCATATATTTT
abundance: -; j_gene: TRBJ2-1; v_gene: TRBV15; d_gene: -; CDR3aa: CATSRDLEGDKFF; CDR3nt: TGTGCCACCAGCAGAGATTTAGAGGGAGATAAGTTCTTC
abundance: few; j_gene: TRBJ1-6; v_gene: TRBV6-4; d_gene: TRBD1; CDR3aa: CANTQGERTYNSPLHF; CDR3nt: TGTGCCAATACACAGGGGGAGAGGACCTATAATTCACCCCTCCACTTT
abundance: -; j_gene: TRBJ2-6; v_gene: TRBV6-1; d_gene: -; CDR3aa: CASSVEGRSSGANVLTF; CDR3nt: TGTGCCAGCAGTGTGGAGGGTCGTTCCTCTGGGGCCAACGTCCTGACTTTC
abundance: -; j_gene: TRBJ2-3; v_gene: TRBV11-1; d_gene: TRBD2; CDR3aa: CASSLASGGTDTQYF; CDR3nt: TGTGCCAGCAGCTTAGCTAGCGGGGGGACAGATACGCAGTATTTT
abundance: -; j_gene: TRBJ2-6; v_gene: TRBV19; d_gene: -; CDR3aa: CASSVRAPSGANVLTF; CDR3nt: TGTGCCAGTTCTGTCAGGGCCCCCTCTGGGGCCAACGTCCTGACTTTC
abundance: -; j_gene: TRBJ2-3; v_gene: TRBV27; d_gene: -; CDR3aa: CASSWEWGDTQYF; CDR3nt: TGTGCCAGCAGTTGGGAGTGGGGAGATACGCAGTATTTT
abundance: -; j_gene: TRBJ2-3; v_gene: TRBV10-2; d_gene: -; CDR3aa: CASSVRTAGDTQYF; CDR3nt: TGCGCCAGCAGTGTTCGGACAGCAGGAGATACGCAGTATTTT
abundance: -; j_gene: TRBJ2-7; v_gene: TRBV19; d_gene: TRBD1; CDR3aa: CASRRGQGPYEQYF; CDR3nt: TGTGCCAGTAGAAGAGGACAGGGCCCCTACGAGCAGTACTTC
abundance: -; j_gene: TRBJ1-4; v_gene: TRBV6-5; d_gene: -; CDR3aa: CASSYPGLWEKLFF; CDR3nt: TGTGCCAGCAGTTACCCGGGACTTTGGGAAAAACTGTTTTTT
abundance: few; j_gene: TRBJ1-2; v_gene: TRBV4-1; d_gene: TRBD1; CDR3aa: CASSQPATGGPGYTF; CDR3nt: TGCGCCAGCAGCCAACCGGCTACAGGGGGGCCTGGCTACACCTTC
abundance: -; j_gene: TRBJ1-2; v_gene: TRBV7-6; d_gene: -; CDR3aa: CASSFFDQGGYTF; CDR3nt: TGTGCCAGCAGCTTCTTTGACCAGGGAGGCTACACCTTC
abundance: -; j_gene: TRBJ2-5; v_gene: TRBV18; d_gene: -; CDR3aa: CASSGREVRETQYF; CDR3nt: TGTGCCAGCTCCGGCAGGGAGGTGAGGGAGACCCAGTACTTC
abundance: -; j_gene: TRBJ2-3; v_gene: TRBV7-9; d_gene: -; CDR3aa: CASSLERGGGTRSDTQYF; CDR3nt: TGTGCCAGCAGCTTAGAAAGGGGAGGAGGTACAAGGTCAGATACGCAGTATTTT
abundance: -; j_gene: TRBJ2-7; v_gene: TRBV6-5; d_gene: TRBD1; CDR3aa: CASRTGTGSPYEQYF; CDR3nt: TGTGCCAGCAGAACCGGGACAGGGAGTCCCTACGAGCAGTACTTC
abundance: -; j_gene: TRBJ1-2; v_gene: TRBV15; d_gene: TRBD1; CDR3aa: CATSPAGTGLGGYTF; CDR3nt: TGTGCCACCAGCCCAGCCGGGACAGGATTGGGGGGCTACACCTTC
abundance: once; j_gene: TRBJ2-4; v_gene: TRBV11-1; d_gene: -; CDR3aa: CASSPPGGEPLYF; CDR3nt: TGTGCCAGCAGCCCACCTGGCGGGGAACCGCTGTACTTC
abundance: once; j_gene: TRBJ1-1; v_gene: TRBV6-5; d_gene: -; CDR3aa: CASSLQDLNTEAFF; CDR3nt: TGTGCCAGCAGCCTACAGGATCTGAACACTGAAGCTTTCTTT
abundance: -; j_gene: TRBJ2-1; v_gene: TRBV9; d_gene: TRBD1; CDR3aa: CASSLGQVGNEQFF; CDR3nt: TGTGCCAGCAGCCTAGGACAGGTGGGCAATGAGCAGTTCTTC
abundance: -; j_gene: TRBJ2-1; v_gene: TRBV6-4; d_gene: TRBD1; CDR3aa: CASSVGDRRNEQFF; CDR3nt: TGTGCCAGCAGTGTGGGGGACAGGCGCAATGAGCAGTTCTTC
abundance: -; j_gene: TRBJ1-1; v_gene: TRBV7-6; d_gene: -; CDR3aa: CASSLIGGGKWGTEAFF; CDR3nt: TGTGCCAGCAGCTTAATTGGGGGGGGGAAATGGGGCACTGAAGCTTTCTTT
abundance: -; j_gene: TRBJ2-7; v_gene: TRBV5-6; d_gene: -; CDR3aa: CASSPVTSHEQYF; CDR3nt: TGTGCCAGCAGCCCCGTTACTAGCCACGAGCAGTACTTC
abundance: -; j_gene: TRBJ2-6; v_gene: TRBV13; d_gene: -; CDR3aa: CASSSTGPGANVLTF; CDR3nt: TGTGCCAGCAGCTCCACAGGGCCTGGGGCCAACGTCCTGACTTTC
abundance: -; j_gene: TRBJ2-7; v_gene: TRBV6-5; d_gene: -; CDR3aa: CAVRGPIYEQYF; CDR3nt: TGTGCCGTCCGAGGGCCTATATACGAGCAGTACTTC
abundance: -; j_gene: TRBJ2-1; v_gene: TRBV20-1; d_gene: -; CDR3aa: CSARDEEEQFF; CDR3nt: TGCAGTGCTAGGGATGAGGAGGAGCAGTTCTTC
abundance: -; j_gene: TRBJ2-3; v_gene: TRBV28; d_gene: TRBD2; CDR3aa: CASKLAPSTDTQYF; CDR3nt: TGTGCCAGCAAACTAGCGCCTAGCACAGATACGCAGTATTTT
abundance: -; j_gene: TRBJ1-2; v_gene: TRBV11-2; d_gene: -; CDR3aa: CASSRTGLNYGYTF; CDR3nt: TGTGCCAGCAGCCGTACAGGATTGAACTATGGCTACACCTTC
abundance: once; j_gene: TRBJ2-5; v_gene: TRBV7-2; d_gene: TRBD1; CDR3aa: CASSLQAGGQGAGEQYF; CDR3nt: TGTGCCAGCAGCTTACAGGCCGGGGGACAGGGGGCAGGGGAGCAGTACTTC
abundance: -; j_gene: TRBJ2-1; v_gene: TRBV2; d_gene: -; CDR3aa: CASSRTGRGSGNEQFF; CDR3nt: TGTGCCAGCAGTCGGACAGGGCGGGGGTCTGGGAATGAGCAGTTCTTC
abundance: -; j_gene: TRBJ1-5; v_gene: TRBV19; d_gene: -; CDR3aa: CASTRGAGSNQPQHF; CDR3nt: TGTGCCAGTACCCGGGGGGCAGGGTCCAATCAGCCCCAGCATTTT